This T cell receptor beta chain derives from a study of regulatory T cells in long-lasting Graves disease. Findings and limits, study-wide: Among persistent patients, a larger number of public clonotypes were shared (around 2,700) than among newly diagnosed patients (around 980).

Many counts were recorded for this clonotype. Its antigen is unidentified. Time point meaning: newly diagnosed GD, antithyroid drugs for less than 3 months. PBMC RNA was the source of the TCR library. Relying on iRepertoire HTBI primers and Arm-PCR of CDR3 regions, the team built TCR beta libraries. MiXCR, run by TCRdb on the multiplex PCR reads, gives a single entry per CDR3 protein. Counted here are fewer than 500,000 distinct CDR3 sequences, roughly 17% occurring once; the ten biggest clones make up more than 9%. A further study also used this sample, focusing on T cells in Graves' hyperthyroidism and ophthalmopathy.

The sequence came from a man aged 40-49 years with Graves disease. The specimen was peripheral blood mononuclear cells (PBMCs), collected at new diagnosis, from a patient treated with antithyroid drugs.

This CDR3 is CASRKPLAGGTRRLYDEQFF. The CDR3 region has the DNA TGTGCCAGCAGGAAACCTCTAGCGGGAGGGACCCGGCGGTTGTATGATGAGCAGTTCTTC. The J gene is TRBJ2-1, the V gene TRBV2, with 12 bases fitting TRBD2. Germline-derived CDR1 and CDR2 are SNHLY and FYNNEI. CDR3 length: 20 residues. V dropped 6 bases and J dropped 8; count of bases not matched to a gene: 23.